The TCR beta chain under discussion was sequenced for a study of beta chain features in type 1 diabetes. As to this clone: What it binds is not known.

Broader study findings: There were fewer insertions and more deletions at the VDJ junctions of type 1 diabetes patients. Type 1 diabetes patients had moderately but significantly shorter TCRB CDR3s in all four CD4+ subsets.

The single heparinised draw taken from each donor contained approximately 120 mL of blood on average. Trimming removed 0 bases from V and 3 bases from J, with 10 bases in between. The CDR3 consists of 15 residues. CDR1 and CDR2 from the germline V gene are SGDLS and YYNGEE. Of the isolated RNA, all was reverse transcribed, and so the sequenced material was expressed TCRB transcripts. Clones were sequenced by immunoSEQ multiplex PCR, and TCRdb holds only the in-frame ones, with some missing. The sample has approximately 160,000 clones; about 63% are singletons. The TCR was taken from a man aged 25-45 years with type 1 diabetes. This chain links TRBV9 with TRBJ2-1; no definite D call. Specimen: naive CD4+ T cells from blood. This CDR3 reads CASSVGGSHYNEQFF. The CDR3 DNA sequence: TGTGCCAGCAGCGTAGGGGGTTCCCACTACAATGAGCAGTTCTTC.